Detailed here is one TCR beta chain. Its antigen remains unidentified. Only CD45RO-negative cells positively selected for CCR7 counted as naive CD8 cells, so terminally differentiated effector memory CD45RA+ cells were excluded. The study drew its donors from healthy HIV-negative adults without recent acute infections or vaccinations. Per the germline V gene, CDR1 is MNHNS and CDR2 is SASEGT. CDR3 length: 15 residues. The V and J ends lost 3 bases and 3 bases respectively, with 15 bases between them. These data come from a study of shared clonotypes between healthy human individuals. Across the whole study: Per-donor plates numbered three CD4 naive, three CD4 memory, two CD8 naive and one CD8 memory. Study results and caveats: What naive subsets generally showed was a larger estimated richness than memory subsets showed.

Sorted subsets were amplified in replicate PCRs using approximately 200 ng DNA, tens of thousands of T cell genomes. Profiling relied on immunoSEQ multiplex PCR, and the TCRdb table lists in-frame clones only, not all of them. This table holds around 700,000 clones, under 95% found once. The sequenced material came from naive CD8+ T cells sorted from blood. The sequence was collected from a man in his thirties or forties in good health. The rearrangement links TRBV6-1 to TRBJ2-7; the D is unclear. The CDR3 DNA follows: TGTGCCAGCAGTGACCCCGGAACAGTGAACTACGAGCAGTACTTC. Amino acid sequence: CASSDPGTVNYEQYF.